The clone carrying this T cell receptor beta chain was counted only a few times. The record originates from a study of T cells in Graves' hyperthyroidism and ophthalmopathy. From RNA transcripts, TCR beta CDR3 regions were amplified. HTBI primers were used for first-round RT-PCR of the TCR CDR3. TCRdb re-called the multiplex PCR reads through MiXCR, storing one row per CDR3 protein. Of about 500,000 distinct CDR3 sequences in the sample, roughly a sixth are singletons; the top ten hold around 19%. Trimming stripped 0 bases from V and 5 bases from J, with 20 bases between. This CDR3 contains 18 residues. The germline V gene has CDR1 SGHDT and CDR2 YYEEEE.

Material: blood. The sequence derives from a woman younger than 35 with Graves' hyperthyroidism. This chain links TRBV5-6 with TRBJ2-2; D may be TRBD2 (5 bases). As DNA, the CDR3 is TGTGCCAGCAGCTTGGTGGCCGGGAACCTATTGGGGACCGGGGAGCTGTTTTTT. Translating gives CASSLVAGNLLGTGELFF. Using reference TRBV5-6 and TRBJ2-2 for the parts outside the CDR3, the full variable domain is DAGVTQSPTHLIKTRGQQVTLRCSPKSGHDTVSWYQQALGQGPQFIFQYYEEEERQRGNFPDRFSGHQFPNYSSELNVNALLLGDSALYLCASSLVAGNLLGTGELFFGEGSRLTVL.